The sequence of this TCR beta chain was determined in a study of T cell responses to AZD1222 COVID-19 vaccine. The CDR3 length is 15 residues. Looked up from germline, CDR1 is SGHRS and CDR2 is YFSETQ. Deletions cut 4 bases from V and 0 bases from J, with 11 bases between. Whole-study results and caveats: Only a handful of AZD1222 recipients tested seropositive at baseline. Repertoire sampling was restricted to post-peak T cell response timepoints. Females outnumbered males among donors, who were mostly white British; clonal diversity was possibly underestimated.

This clone was seen just once. The antigen is not known. Measured with immunoSEQ multiplex PCR; TCRdb has only the in-frame clones, and not every one. The sample lists about 120,000 clones, 85% to 95% occurring once. This chain connects TRBV5-1 to TRBJ2-1; the D gene could be TRBD1 or TRBD2 (6 bases each). Sequenced here: peripheral blood, sampled on day 0 of AZD1222 vaccination. The sequence was collected from an adult in good health. This CDR3 reads CASSAGHLSYNEQFF. The CDR3 DNA follows: TGCGCCAGCAGCGCGGGACACCTCTCCTACAATGAGCAGTTCTTC.